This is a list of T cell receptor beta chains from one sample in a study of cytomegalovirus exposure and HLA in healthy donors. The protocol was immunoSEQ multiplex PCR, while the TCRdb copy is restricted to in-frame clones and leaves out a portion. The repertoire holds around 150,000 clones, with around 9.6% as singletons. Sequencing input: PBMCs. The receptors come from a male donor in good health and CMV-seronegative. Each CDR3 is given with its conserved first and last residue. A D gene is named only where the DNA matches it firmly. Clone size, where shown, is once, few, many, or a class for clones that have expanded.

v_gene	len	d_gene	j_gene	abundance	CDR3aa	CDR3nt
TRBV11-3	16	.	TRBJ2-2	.	CASSSRGVSNTGELFF	TGTGCCAGCAGCTCCCGCGGGGTATCGAACACCGGGGAGCTGTTTTTT
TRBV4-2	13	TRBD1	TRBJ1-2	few	CASSQSGGDGYTF	TGTGCCAGCAGCCAATCAGGGGGCGATGGCTACACCTTC
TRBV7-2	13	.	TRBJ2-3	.	CASSALTSDTQYF	TGTGCCAGCAGCGCTTTGACTTCAGATACGCAGTATTTT
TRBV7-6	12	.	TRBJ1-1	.	CASSLTGTEAFF	TGTGCCAGCAGCTTGACGGGGACTGAAGCTTTCTTT
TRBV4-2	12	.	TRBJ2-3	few	CASSQAGDTQYF	TGTGCCAGCAGCCAGGCGGGGGATACGCAGTATTTT
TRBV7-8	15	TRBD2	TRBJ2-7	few	CASSSSGRAWSEQYF	TGTGCCAGCAGCTCGAGCGGGAGGGCCTGGAGCGAGCAGTACTTC
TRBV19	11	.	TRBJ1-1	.	CASRAYTEAFF	TGTGCCAGTAGGGCATACACTGAAGCTTTCTTT
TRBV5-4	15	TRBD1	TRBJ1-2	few	CAAKAGVDRDYGYTF	TGTGCCGCCAAAGCCGGTGTGGACAGGGATTATGGCTACACCTTC
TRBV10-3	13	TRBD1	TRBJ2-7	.	CAVRRTGGHEQYF	TGTGCCGTCCGACGGACAGGGGGCCACGAGCAGTACTTC
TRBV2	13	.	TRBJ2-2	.	CASRERDTGELFF	TGTGCCAGCAGAGAGCGGGACACCGGGGAGCTGTTTTTT
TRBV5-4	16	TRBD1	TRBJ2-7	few	CASSFAGGETSYEQYF	TGTGCCAGCAGCTTCGCAGGGGGTGAAACCTCCTACGAGCAGTACTTC
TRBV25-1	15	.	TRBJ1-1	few	CASSKTGYMNTEAFF	TGTGCCAGCAGTAAGACAGGATATATGAACACTGAAGCTTTCTTT